Following are 32 T cell receptor beta chains from one sample sequenced in a study of T cell responses to AZD1222 COVID-19 vaccine. This table comes from immunoSEQ multiplex PCR, and its TCRdb copy is limited to in-frame clones, with some not included. The sample includes over 130,000 clones, about 92% of them seen just once. The sample consisted of peripheral blood, taken 28 days after the second AZD1222 dose. These receptors came from an adult who received the AZD1222 COVID-19 vaccine.

This clone was counted only a few times. The chain couples TRBV6-2 or TRBV6-3 to TRBJ2-1, with D hard to call. This CDR3 is built from 13 residues. Germline lookup yields CDR1 MNHEY and CDR2 SVGEGT. The germline V and J ends were trimmed by 2 bases and 16 bases, with 18 bases remaining between them. CDR3 amino acids: CASSYSRWGNKFF. The CDR3 DNA follows: TGTGCCAGCAGTTACAGCCGTTGGGGAAATAAATTCTTC.

The V gene is TRBV5-1, the J gene TRBJ1-2, with a weak D call TRBD1 (5 bases). The CDR3 spans 15 residues. Trimming took 4 bases from V and 6 from J, leaving 19 bases between them. CDR1 is SGHRS and CDR2 is YFSETQ in the germline V gene. CDR3 bases: TGCGCCAGCAGCGCTAATCAGGGAATCCCCCATGGCTACACCTTC. Its translation: CASSANQGIPHGYTF.

This clone has only a few counts. The V gene is TRBV24-1, the J gene TRBJ2-7, with D perhaps matching TRBD2 (5 bases). The length of the CDR3 is 13 residues. CDR1 and CDR2 (germline): KGHDR, SFDVKD. Deletions cut 4 bases from V and 3 bases from J, with 9 bases between. CDR3 sequence reads: CATSDNSGYEQYF. CDR3 DNA: TGTGCCACCAGTGACAACAGCGGCTACGAGCAGTACTTC.

The CDR3 DNA sequence: TGTGCCAGCAGTTTAGCCCCTAGGGGCACTGAAGCTTTCTTT. Translated, it gives CASSLAPRGTEAFF. The chain links TRBV27 to TRBJ1-1; possible D gene TRBD1, 5 bases. CDR3 length: 14 residues. V lost 2 bases to trimming and J lost 4 bases, with 11 bases between them. Germline CDR1 MNHEY, CDR2 SMNVEV (reference sequence).

Notes on this clone: One end of the junction does not line up with germline, which may come from a read error. V is TRBV6-6 and J is TRBJ2-4, with D hard to call. The CDR3 is 13 amino acids. Germline V lookup: CDR1 MNHNY, CDR2 SVGAGI (reference sequence). CDR3 nucleotides: TGTGCCAGCACCCAGCCCCTTAATGGGTTTTTGCGATTC. It codes for CASTQPLNGFLRF.

The V gene is TRBV5-1, the J gene TRBJ2-2, with a weak D call TRBD2 (5 bases). The CDR3 sequence is 13 residues long. Germline V lookup: CDR1 SGHRS, CDR2 YFSETQ. V was cut by 3 bases and J by 7 bases, with 10 bases left in between. As DNA, the CDR3 is TGCGCCAGCAGCTCCCCGGGGATCGGGGAGCTGTTTTTT. Its protein is CASSSPGIGELFF.

The rearrangement links TRBV11-3 to TRBJ1-3; the D gene is possibly TRBD1 (5 bases). In germline, CDR1 is SGHNT, CDR2 YENEEA. V gave up 6 bases and J gave up 7 bases, with 16 bases separating them. The CDR3 is 14 residues long. The CDR3 here is CASSSRGGWNTIYF. CDR3 nucleotide sequence: TGTGCCAGCAGTAGCCGGGGCGGATGGAACACCATATATTTT.

The chain recombines TRBV19 with TRBJ1-2; D uncertain. Germline CDR1 LNHDA, CDR2 SQIVND (reference sequence). V lost 7 bases and J 5 bases, leaving 17 bases between the germline ends. This CDR3 contains 14 residues. The CDR3 is CASTPTLGPYGYTF. DNA for the CDR3: TGTGCCAGTACCCCGACGTTGGGTCCGTATGGCTACACCTTC.

This chain connects TRBV5-1 to TRBJ2-7; D is unclear. Germline values: CDR1 SGHRS, CDR2 YFSETQ. Trimming removed 0 bases at V and 2 bases at J, with 12 bases between. The CDR3 loop spans 15 amino acids. CDR3 amino acids: CASSLGHGDAYEQYF. In DNA, the CDR3 is TGCGCCAGCAGCTTGGGCCATGGAGATGCCTACGAGCAGTACTTC.

The chain is built from TRBV7-3 and TRBJ1-1, with a weak D call TRBD1 (6 bases). CDR3 length: 15 residues. The germline V gene encodes CDR1 SGHTA and CDR2 FQGTGA. The V end lost 1 base, the J end lost 0 bases, and 9 bases lay between the germline ends. The CDR3 region is CASSLMGQMNTEAFF. DNA of the CDR3: TGTGCCAGCAGCTTAATGGGACAAATGAACACTGAAGCTTTCTTT. Variable domain in full (rest from reference TRBV7-3 and TRBJ1-1): GAGVSQTPSNKVTEKGKYVELRCDPISGHTALYWYRQSLGQGPEFLIYFQGTGAADDSGLPNDRFFAVRPEGSVSTLKIQRTERGDSAVYLCASSLMGQMNTEAFFGQGTRLTVV.

This rearrangement joins TRBV6-2 or TRBV6-3 to TRBJ2-1; a weak D match, TRBD2 (5 bases). Deletions cut 0 bases from V and 0 bases from J, with 12 bases between. The germline CDR1 and CDR2 sequences are MNHEY and SVGEGT. The CDR3 contains 17 residues. This CDR3 reads CASSYSVREYSYNEQFF. The CDR3 DNA is TGTGCCAGCAGTTACTCGGTCCGGGAATACTCCTACAATGAGCAGTTCTTC.

The chain couples TRBV6-2 or TRBV6-3 to TRBJ2-1; no definite D call. The CDR3 consists of 13 residues. Germline V gives CDR1 MNHEY, CDR2 SVGEGT. V was shortened by 2 bases and J by 4 bases, with 6 bases between the two germline ends. CDR3 in DNA: TGTGCCAGCAGTTACGGAAGGTACAATGAGCAGTTCTTC. This sequence encodes CASSYGRYNEQFF.

The chain has TRBV4-3 and TRBJ1-5, with D possibly matching TRBD1 (5 bases). This CDR3 is 15 amino acids long. Germline V gene data show CDR1 as LGHNA and CDR2 as YSLEER. V lost 4 bases and J lost 7, with 17 bases in between. In nucleotides, the CDR3 is TGCGCCAGCAGCCCGAACCGACAGCTTCGCCAGCCCCAGCATTTT. This sequence encodes CASSPNRQLRQPQHF.

The rearrangement uses TRBV24-1 and TRBJ1-2; the match to TRBD1 covers 7 bases. This CDR3 has 14 residues. From germline, CDR1 is KGHDR and CDR2 SFDVKD. V was clipped by 4 bases and J by 7 bases; unmatched bases: 8. Here the CDR3 DNA reads TGTGCCACCAGTGACACAGGACAGGAGAGTGGCTACACCTTC. Its translation: CATSDTGQESGYTF.

The chain joins TRBV4-2 to TRBJ2-2; 7 positions agree with TRBD2. Germline V gene sequence: CDR1 LGHNA, CDR2 YNFKEQ. After removal of 0 bases from V and 1 base from J, the junction contained 5 bases not matched to a gene. CDR3 size: 17 residues. The CDR3 loop reads CASSQDPASGNTGELFF. In DNA form, the CDR3 reads TGTGCCAGCAGCCAAGATCCAGCTAGCGGGAACACCGGGGAGCTGTTTTTT.

V and J are TRBV4-1 and TRBJ2-7, with D unclear. Germline CDR1 reads MGHRA; CDR2 reads YSYEKL. V lost 0 bases and J 6 bases, leaving 9 bases between the germline ends. CDR3 size: 13 residues. The DNA of the CDR3 is TGCGCCAGCAGCCAAGATCACGGGTTCGAGCAGTACTTC. It codes for CASSQDHGFEQYF.

The V and J genes are TRBV9 and TRBJ2-7, with 7 bases identical to TRBD2. V shed 3 bases and J 4 bases; nucleotides not matched to a gene: 7. The CDR3 consists of 14 residues. Germline-derived CDR1 and CDR2 are SGDLS and YYNGEE. CDR3 region: CASSAGRAGYEQYF. In nucleotides, the CDR3 is TGTGCCAGCAGCGCGGGGAGGGCCGGGTACGAGCAGTACTTC.

The CDR3 sequence is CAISESSKEETQYF. In DNA, the CDR3 is TGTGCCATCAGTGAGTCATCCAAAGAAGAGACCCAGTACTTC. The chain combines TRBV10-3 with TRBJ2-5; D not resolved. Trimming cost V 0 bases and J 3 bases, with 8 bases left between them. In germline, CDR1 is ENHRY, CDR2 SYGVKD. There are 14 residues in the CDR3.

The chain joins TRBV7-8 to TRBJ2-7; D is perhaps TRBD1 (5 bases). The CDR3 extends over 15 amino acids. Germline CDR1 is SGHVS and CDR2 is FQNEAQ. The V gene lost 2 bases and the J gene lost 3 bases, with 14 bases spanning the gap. CDR3 amino acids: CASSLLPDRIYEQYF. The DNA for the CDR3 is TGTGCCAGCAGCTTACTCCCCGACAGAATCTACGAGCAGTACTTC.

In DNA form, the CDR3 reads TGTGCCTGGAGTGTACTACCGCTCGTCTACGAGCAGTACTTC. It translates to CAWSVLPLVYEQYF. J is TRBJ2-7 and V is TRBV30; the D is unclear. Deletions cut 0 bases from V and 3 bases from J, with 12 bases between. The CDR3 has 14 amino acids. Germline CDR1 is GTSNPN and CDR2 is SVGIG (reference sequence).

V and J are TRBV7-2 and TRBJ1-3; D gene unclear. The CDR3 spans 14 residues. V gave up 4 bases and J gave up 4 bases, with 11 bases separating them. CDR1 SGHTA and CDR2 FQGNSA come from the germline V gene. CDR3 sequence (DNA): TGTGCCAGCAGCTCCTATCCGGGGGGAAACACCATATATTTT. Its protein is CASSSYPGGNTIYF.

This sequence joins TRBV19 and TRBJ2-7, with D perhaps TRBD1 (6 bases). This CDR3 region has 14 residues. Germline CDR1 is LNHDA and CDR2 is SQIVND (reference sequence). Trimming took 6 bases from V and 5 from J, leaving 17 bases between them. The CDR3 loop reads CASRATGYWHEQYF. The CDR3 nucleotides read TGTGCCAGTAGGGCCACAGGGTATTGGCACGAGCAGTACTTC.

The chain couples TRBV5-1 to TRBJ2-1; 7 bases align to TRBD2. Germline V gives CDR1 SGHRS, CDR2 YFSETQ. CDR3 size: 17 residues. V was clipped by 4 bases and J by 2 bases; unmatched bases: 12. The CDR3 spells CASSALRESGTYNEQFF. The CDR3 DNA sequence: TGCGCCAGCAGCGCTCTGCGGGAGTCAGGCACCTACAATGAGCAGTTCTTC. Supplemented by reference TRBV5-1 and TRBJ2-1, the full variable domain reads KAGVTQTPRYLIKTRGQQVTLSCSPISGHRSVSWYQQTPGQGLQFLFEYFSETQRNKGNFPGRFSGRQFSNSRSEMNVSTLELGDSALYLCASSALRESGTYNEQFFGPGTRLTVL.

This sequence joins TRBV7-9 and TRBJ2-2; D remains ambiguous. The CDR3 spans 14 residues. The germline V gene encodes CDR1 SEHNR and CDR2 FQNEAQ (reference sequence). Between the trimmed V and J ends, which lost 5 bases and 6 bases, there was a span of 13 bases. The CDR3 reads CASSAMILSGELFF. The DNA for the CDR3 is TGTGCCAGCAGCGCAATGATCCTGTCCGGGGAGCTGTTTTTT.

The chain couples TRBV24-1 to TRBJ2-7; D perhaps matches TRBD2 (5 bases). V lost 7 bases and J 3 bases, leaving 12 bases between the germline ends. Germline V gives CDR1 KGHDR, CDR2 SFDVKD. The CDR3 has 13 residues. This CDR3 reads CATSPDWGYEQYF. The CDR3 DNA reads as TGTGCCACCAGCCCGGACTGGGGCTACGAGCAGTACTTC.

V and J are TRBV9 and TRBJ2-3; 9 bases are a match to TRBD1. The CDR3 sequence is 15 residues long. Germline V lookup: CDR1 SGDLS, CDR2 YYNGEE. V shed 2 bases, J shed 2 bases, and the junction held 3 bases outside the gene matches. The CDR3 reads CASSVDRGYTDTQYF. CDR3 coding DNA: TGTGCCAGCAGCGTCGACAGGGGGTACACAGATACGCAGTATTTT.

The gene calls are TRBV12-3 or TRBV12-4 and TRBJ2-2; D gene unclear. V dropped 1 base and J dropped 3 bases, with 3 bases sitting between them. The CDR3 runs to 13 residues. As DNA, the CDR3 is TGTGCCAGCAGTTTAGTAGACACCGGGGAGCTGTTTTTT. This encodes CASSLVDTGELFF.

As concerns this clone: At the DNA level, this CDR3 is encoded by other sequences in the same sample as well. V gene TRBV30 combines with J gene TRBJ2-3; D is undetermined. Germline V gives CDR1 GTSNPN, CDR2 SVGIG (reference sequence). The V end lost 1 base, the J end lost 2 bases, and 1 base lay between the germline ends. This CDR3 has 11 amino acids. CDR3 in amino acids: CAWSATDTQYF. CDR3 sequence (DNA): TGTGCCTGGAGTGCCACAGATACGCAGTATTTT.

The chain employs TRBV13 and TRBJ1-4; 8 bases line up with TRBD1. This CDR3 is built from 16 residues. Losses at the gene ends were 1 base for V and 4 bases for J; bases not matched to a gene: 5. Germline CDR1 and CDR2: PRHDT and FYEKMQ (reference sequence). CDR3 residues: CASSLAHRGNNEKLFF. The CDR3 DNA sequence: TGTGCCAGCAGCTTAGCCCACAGGGGGAATAATGAAAAACTGTTTTTT. The full variable domain, in which reference TRBV13 and TRBJ1-4 provide the parts outside the CDR3, is AAGVIQSPRHLIKEKRETATLKCYPIPRHDTVYWYQQGPGQDPQFLISFYEKMQSDKGSIPDRFSAQQFSDYHSELNMSSLELGDSALYFCASSLAHRGNNEKLFFGSGTQLSVL.

The rearrangement uses TRBV10-2 and TRBJ2-1; 11 bases agree with TRBD2. V shed 6 bases and J 6 bases; nucleotides not matched to a gene: 4. Germline V lookup: CDR1 WSHSY, CDR2 SAAADI. The CDR3 is made up of 14 amino acids. The CDR3 loop is CASRPGLAANEQFF. The DNA for the CDR3 is TGCGCCAGCAGGCCGGGACTAGCGGCCAATGAGCAGTTCTTC.

This rearrangement joins TRBV14 to TRBJ1-1; D not resolved. Trimming took 4 bases from V and 3 from J, leaving 9 bases between them. Germline V lookup: CDR1 SGHDN, CDR2 FVKESK. The CDR3 consists of 13 residues. CDR3 sequence reads: CASSLILDTEAFF. CDR3 bases: TGTGCCAGCAGCCTGATTCTGGACACTGAAGCTTTCTTT.

The chain links TRBV19 to TRBJ1-2, with a possible D match to TRBD1 (5 bases). Trimming pared 3 bases from V and 7 bases from J, leaving 12 bases between. This CDR3 has 13 residues. CDR1 is LNHDA, CDR2 SQIVND, per germline (reference sequence). In DNA form, the CDR3 reads TGTGCCAGTAGTATTTTGCCAGGGTCTGGCTACACCTTC. Amino acid sequence: CASSILPGSGYTF.